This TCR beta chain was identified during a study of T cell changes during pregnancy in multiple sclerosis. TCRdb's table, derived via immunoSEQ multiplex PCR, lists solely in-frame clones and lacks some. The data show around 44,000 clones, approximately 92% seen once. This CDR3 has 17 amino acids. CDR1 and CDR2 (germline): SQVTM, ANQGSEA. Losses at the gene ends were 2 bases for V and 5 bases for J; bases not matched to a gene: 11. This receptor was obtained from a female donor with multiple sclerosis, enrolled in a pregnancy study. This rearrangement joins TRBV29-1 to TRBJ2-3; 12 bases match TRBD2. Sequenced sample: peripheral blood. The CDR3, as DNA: TGCAGCGTTGAAAGACTAGCGGGAGTGGTAGGCGGAGATACGCAGTATTTT. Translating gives CSVERLAGVVGGDTQYF.